One T cell receptor (beta chain) is described in this entry. This entry is derived from a study of blood T cell repertoires in COVID-19. In the study overall: Acute-phase and convalescent COVID-19 samples originated in the United States, Italy and Spain.

This table comes from immunoSEQ multiplex PCR, and its TCRdb copy is limited to in-frame clones, with some not included. The sample yields about 240,000 clones, about four fifths seen once. The V gene's germline CDR1 is LNHDA and CDR2 SQIVND (reference sequence). This CDR3 spans 12 amino acids. The V gene lost 10 bases and the J gene lost 3 bases, with 12 bases spanning the gap. The sample consisted of peripheral blood. This rearrangement joins TRBV19 to TRBJ1-1, with a tentative D call TRBD1 (5 bases). The sequence came from a woman aged 18 to 35 with acute or convalescent COVID-19. The CDR3 DNA sequence: TGTGCCACCCAGGGTTACGACACTGAAGCTTTCTTT. Amino acids: CATQGYDTEAFF.